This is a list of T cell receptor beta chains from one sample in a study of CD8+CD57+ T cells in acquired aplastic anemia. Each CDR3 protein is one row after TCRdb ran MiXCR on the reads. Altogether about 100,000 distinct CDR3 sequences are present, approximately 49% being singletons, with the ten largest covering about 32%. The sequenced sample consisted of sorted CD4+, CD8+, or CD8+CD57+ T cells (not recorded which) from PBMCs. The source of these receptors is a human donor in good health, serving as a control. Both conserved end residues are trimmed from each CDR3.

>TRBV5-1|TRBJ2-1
ASSLGLAGYNEQF
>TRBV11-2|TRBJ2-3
ATSSGQGKTDTQY
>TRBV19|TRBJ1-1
ASSRDRTNTEAF
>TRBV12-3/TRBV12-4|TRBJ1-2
ASSPTGGELYGYT
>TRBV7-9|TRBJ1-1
ASSLPTGEAEAF
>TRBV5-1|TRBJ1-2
ASSPETDGGYT
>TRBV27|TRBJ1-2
ASSPGQIYGYT
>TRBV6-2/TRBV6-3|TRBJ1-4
ASSPYRASGEKLF
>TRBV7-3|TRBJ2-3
ASGQGTDTQY
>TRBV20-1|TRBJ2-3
SAPREGTDTQY
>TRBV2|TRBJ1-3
ASSESTAGNTIY
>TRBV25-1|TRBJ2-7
ASSGYRGGYEQY
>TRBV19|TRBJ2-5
ASAPSIQETQY
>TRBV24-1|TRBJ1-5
ATSDSGYSNQPQH
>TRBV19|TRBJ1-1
ASSTGQAMNTEAF
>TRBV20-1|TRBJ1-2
SARDAGQAYNYGYT
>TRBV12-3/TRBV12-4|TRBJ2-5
ASSGDRDVETQY
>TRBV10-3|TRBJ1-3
ATEASSSGNTIY
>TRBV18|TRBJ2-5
ASSPPGQGGETQY
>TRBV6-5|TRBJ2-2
ASSYSQGFTGELF
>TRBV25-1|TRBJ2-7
ASSESRQGAPTYEQY
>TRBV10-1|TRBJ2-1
ASAAWYNEQF
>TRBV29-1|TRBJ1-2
SVGKQNIDYGYT
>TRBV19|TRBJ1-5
ASSTQSQRGVHQPQH
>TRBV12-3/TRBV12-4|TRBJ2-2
ASSFSGVTGELF
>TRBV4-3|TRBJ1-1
ASSQDSRGPTEAF
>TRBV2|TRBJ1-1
ASRGQGSSEAF
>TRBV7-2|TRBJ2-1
ASSWTSGEQF
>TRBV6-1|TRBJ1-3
ARTSGNTIY
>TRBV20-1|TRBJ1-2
SARGTNYGYT
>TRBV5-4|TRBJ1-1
ASSLGGMQAF
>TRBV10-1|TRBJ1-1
ASSASSLGRAGVAF
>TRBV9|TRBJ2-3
ASSVEGGRAQY
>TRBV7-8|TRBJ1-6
ASSSPNTVSPLH
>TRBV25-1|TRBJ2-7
ASSWGQGRTPGSSYEQY
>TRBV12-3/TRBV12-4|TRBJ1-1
ASSLTDSNTEAF
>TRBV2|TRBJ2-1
ASRLAGDREQF
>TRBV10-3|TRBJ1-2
AISEQGNYGYT
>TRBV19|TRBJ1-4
ASRPGQGSEKLF
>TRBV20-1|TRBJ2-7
SARDPSTSGRERYEQY